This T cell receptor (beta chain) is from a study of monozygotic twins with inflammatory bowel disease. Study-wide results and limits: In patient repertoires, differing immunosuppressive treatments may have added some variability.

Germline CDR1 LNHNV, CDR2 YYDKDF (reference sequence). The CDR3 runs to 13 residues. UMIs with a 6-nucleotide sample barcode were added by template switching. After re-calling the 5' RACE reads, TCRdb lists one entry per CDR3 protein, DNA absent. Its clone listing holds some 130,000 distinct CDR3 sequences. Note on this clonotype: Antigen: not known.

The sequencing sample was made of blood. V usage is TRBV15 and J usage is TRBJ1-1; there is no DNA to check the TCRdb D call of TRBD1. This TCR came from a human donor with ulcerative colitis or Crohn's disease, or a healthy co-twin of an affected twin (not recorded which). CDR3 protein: CVTSSTGSTEAFF.